This T cell receptor (beta chain) is drawn from a study of blood T cell repertoires in COVID-19. The overall study: Acute-phase and convalescent COVID-19 samples originated in the United States, Italy and Spain. From T cells, B-cell-depleted T cells, or PBMCs came the material, which was cDNA or gDNA.

Methods used by the authors: Cell counts per sample came from amplifying reference gene primers. This table comes from immunoSEQ multiplex PCR, and its TCRdb copy is limited to in-frame clones, with some not included. D and trimming were read from the DNA, whereas the V and J calls and clone size are those reported in that table. The sample has under 250,000 clones, about four fifths seen once. The source of this sequence is a woman aged 55-75 years with acute or convalescent COVID-19. The sequencing sample was made of peripheral blood.

The CDR3 DNA reads as TGTGCCAGCAGGCGCGGGACAGGGTACGATGGCTACACCTTC. Its protein product is CASRRGTGYDGYTF. The chain has TRBV6-5 and TRBJ1-2; 9 bases match TRBD1. This CDR3 spans 14 amino acids. CDR1 is MNHEY and CDR2 is SVGAGI in the germline V gene. The trim removed 6 bases at V and 6 bases at J, leaving 8 bases unmatched.